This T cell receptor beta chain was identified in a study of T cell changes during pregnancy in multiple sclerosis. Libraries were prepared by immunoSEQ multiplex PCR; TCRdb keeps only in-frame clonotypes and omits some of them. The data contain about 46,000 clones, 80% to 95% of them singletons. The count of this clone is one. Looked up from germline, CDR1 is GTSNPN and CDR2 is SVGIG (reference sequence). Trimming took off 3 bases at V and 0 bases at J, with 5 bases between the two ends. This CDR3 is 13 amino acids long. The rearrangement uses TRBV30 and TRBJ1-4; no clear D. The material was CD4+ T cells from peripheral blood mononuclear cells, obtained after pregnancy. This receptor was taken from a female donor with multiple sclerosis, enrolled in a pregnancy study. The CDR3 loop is CAWRETTNEKLFF. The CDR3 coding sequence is TGTGCCTGGAGGGAGACAACTAATGAAAAACTGTTTTTT.